This passage covers 13 T cell receptor beta chains from one sample sequenced in a study of identical twins (dated by TCRdb to about 2016). Libraries were made using 5' RACE. Instrument used: Illumina HiSeq 2000. TCRdb applied fastp at Q25 and MiXCR to the public reads, then kept only in-frame beta chains. Each CDR3 protein appears once, grouped with its most common genes and DNA. The sample table shows approximately 600,000 distinct CDR3 sequences, and 7.1% are seen once. The top ten constitute around 1.6% of the sample. These data were likewise used in another study, on yellow fever vaccine responses in identical twins.

The sample comprised PBMCs. These receptors all come from a woman aged 18-35 years in good health.

This clonotype was seen a few times. The chain employs TRBV20-1 and TRBJ2-1; D is perhaps TRBD2 (6 bases). Per the germline V gene, CDR1 is DFQATT and CDR2 is SNEGSKA (reference sequence). V shed 3 bases and J shed 12 bases, with 9 bases lying between them. The CDR3 sequence is 10 residues long. CDR3 residues: CSASPGLQFF. DNA of the CDR3: TGCAGTGCTAGTCCGGGACTGCAGTTCTTC.

This clonotype was seen many times. The rearrangement joins TRBV5-1 to TRBJ1-1; D not resolved. The V end was cut by 4 bases, the J end by 0 bases, with 13 bases between. CDR1 is SGHRS, CDR2 YFSETQ, per germline. This CDR3 has 15 residues. The CDR3 spells CASSPPNSMNTEAFF. The CDR3 DNA follows: TGCGCCAGCAGCCCCCCGAACAGCATGAACACTGAAGCTTTCTTT.

The table lists this clonotype with a few counts. The gene calls are TRBV16 and TRBJ1-2; the match to TRBD1 covers 9 bases. CDR3 size: 14 residues. Germline values: CDR1 KGHSY, CDR2 FQNENV. After removal of 1 base from V and 8 bases from J, the junction contained 5 bases not matched to a gene. The CDR3 DNA sequence: TGTGCCAGCAGCCAATGGGGACAGGGCTACGGCTACACCTTC. It yields the protein CASSQWGQGYGYTF.

V and J are TRBV3-1 and TRBJ2-5, with 12 bases matching TRBD2. The CDR3 length is 17 residues. V lost 1 base, J lost 4 bases, and 7 bases stayed unmatched. The germline gives CDR1 LGHDT, CDR2 YNNKEL (reference sequence). In nucleotides, the CDR3 is TGTGCCAGCAGCCAAGGACTAGCGGGAGTTGAGGCAGAGACCCAGTACTTC. Amino acids: CASSQGLAGVEAETQYF.

The genes are TRBV10-3 and TRBJ1-2, with a tentative D call TRBD1 (6 bases). This CDR3 contains 14 residues. In germline, CDR1 is ENHRY, CDR2 SYGVKD. V was cut by 10 bases and J by 8 bases, with 23 bases left in between. DNA for the CDR3: TGTGCCACTCGAACAGGGACATCAACAAGCGGCTACACCTTC. Translation: CATRTGTSTSGYTF.

V gene TRBV20-1 combines with J gene TRBJ2-2; 7 nucleotides line up with TRBD2. The CDR3 is made up of 15 amino acids. Germline assignment: CDR1 DFQATT and CDR2 SNEGSKA (reference sequence). Trimming at V came to 7 bases and at J to 6 bases, leaving 14 bases not matched to a gene. For the CDR3, the DNA is TGCAGTGTTCCGAAGGGCGGGAGTCGCTCCGGGGAGCTGTTTTTT. The encoded protein is CSVPKGGSRSGELFF.

The chain links TRBV5-1 to TRBJ2-2; D is unclear. The CDR3 runs 16 residues. V lost 1 base to trimming and J lost 10 bases, with 20 bases between them. Germline CDR1 is SGHRS and CDR2 is YFSETQ. In DNA form, the CDR3 reads TGCGCCAGCAGCTTGTCCGGGCCCCTCAACCACGCGGAGCTGTTTTTT. Its protein product is CASSLSGPLNHAELFF.

The chain employs TRBV19 and TRBJ2-1; D is uncertain. This CDR3 is built from 17 residues. The germline V gene encodes CDR1 LNHDA and CDR2 SQIVND (reference sequence). V was pared by 3 bases and J by 8 bases, with 23 bases between. The CDR3 loop is CASSIGPEDAVLDEQFF. Written as DNA, the CDR3 is TGTGCCAGTAGTATTGGCCCAGAAGACGCAGTCCTGGATGAGCAGTTCTTC.

In this sample, this clonotype turned up a few times. The chain employs TRBV20-1 and TRBJ1-1; a weak D match, TRBD1 (6 bases). Trimming removed 3 bases at V and 5 bases at J, with 19 bases between. There are 15 residues in the CDR3. In germline, CDR1 is DFQATT, CDR2 SNEGSKA (reference sequence). The CDR3 DNA follows: TGCAGTGCTAGGGGGGGGCTAAGATTGGTAACTGAAGCTTTCTTT. Its protein is CSARGGLRLVTEAFF.

This clonotype was observed a handful of times. This chain joins TRBV3-1 and TRBJ2-7, with D possibly TRBD1 on 5 matching bases. CDR1 and CDR2 (germline): LGHDT, YNNKEL (reference sequence). V gave up 0 bases and J gave up 6 bases, with 12 bases separating them. This CDR3 is built from 14 residues. CDR3 in DNA: TGTGCCAGCAGCCAAGATTTAGGGCAGGGCGAGCAGTACTTC. This sequence encodes CASSQDLGQGEQYF.

The V call is TRBV29-1, the J call TRBJ2-1; 12 bases fit TRBD1. CDR3 size: 16 residues. The V gene end was trimmed by 4 bases and the J gene end by 4 bases; junction bases not matched to a gene: 8. CDR1 and CDR2 (germline): SQVTM, ANQGSEA. The CDR3 bases are TGCAGCGTTGGGGGCCGGGACAGGGGGCCATACAATGAGCAGTTCTTC. This sequence encodes CSVGGRDRGPYNEQFF.

The DNA of the CDR3 is TGTGCCAGCAGTTTTGGGGGACTAGCGGGAAATGAGCAGTTCTTC. This codes for CASSFGGLAGNEQFF. The chain joins TRBV12-3 or TRBV12-4 to TRBJ2-1, with 13 bases identical to TRBD2. CDR3 length equals 15 residues. V dropped 3 bases and J dropped 7; count of bases not matched to a gene: 3.

This clonotype appeared a few times. The chain links TRBV24-1 to TRBJ2-2; D possibly corresponds to TRBD2 (6 bases). The length of the CDR3 is 18 residues. V was shortened by 1 base and J by 0 bases, with 14 bases between the two germline ends. The germline gives CDR1 KGHDR, CDR2 SFDVKD. The CDR3 loop reads CATSDLPRRGTNTGELFF. For the CDR3, the DNA is TGTGCCACCAGTGATTTACCTCGGCGGGGTACGAACACCGGGGAGCTGTTTTTT.